The clone carrying this TCR beta chain appeared a few times. No antigen is known for it. Donation came from healthy Caucasian individuals in Russia who were aged roughly 6 to 95. Isolated PBMCs totaled at least 7 million in each sample. This sample was included in a study of blood T cells in healthy people across ages. Points from the study as a whole: Roughly linear declines in TCR beta diversity per million T cells occurred with age. Unsorted PBMCs prevented conclusive naive versus antigen-experienced comparison.

CDR1 is SGHTA and CDR2 is FQGNSA in the germline V gene. The CDR3 runs to 15 residues. V was clipped by 5 bases and J by 2 bases, with 16 bases between them. It was with a sample-barcoded 5' primer and a J-beta primer mix that a second PCR of roughly 6 to 12 cycles was run. MiXCR was run by TCRdb on the 5' RACE reads, yielding one entry per CDR3 protein. Among 600,000 to 850,000 distinct CDR3 sequences listed, 35% to 45% were seen once. The rearrangement uses TRBV7-2 and TRBJ2-7; perhaps TRBD1 as D (6 bases). The TCR originated in a woman aged 60-75 years in good health. The sequenced material came from blood. CDR3 sequence: CASSEGDPQAYEQYF. DNA of the CDR3: TGTGCCAGCAGCGAGGGGGATCCACAGGCCTACGAGCAGTACTTC.